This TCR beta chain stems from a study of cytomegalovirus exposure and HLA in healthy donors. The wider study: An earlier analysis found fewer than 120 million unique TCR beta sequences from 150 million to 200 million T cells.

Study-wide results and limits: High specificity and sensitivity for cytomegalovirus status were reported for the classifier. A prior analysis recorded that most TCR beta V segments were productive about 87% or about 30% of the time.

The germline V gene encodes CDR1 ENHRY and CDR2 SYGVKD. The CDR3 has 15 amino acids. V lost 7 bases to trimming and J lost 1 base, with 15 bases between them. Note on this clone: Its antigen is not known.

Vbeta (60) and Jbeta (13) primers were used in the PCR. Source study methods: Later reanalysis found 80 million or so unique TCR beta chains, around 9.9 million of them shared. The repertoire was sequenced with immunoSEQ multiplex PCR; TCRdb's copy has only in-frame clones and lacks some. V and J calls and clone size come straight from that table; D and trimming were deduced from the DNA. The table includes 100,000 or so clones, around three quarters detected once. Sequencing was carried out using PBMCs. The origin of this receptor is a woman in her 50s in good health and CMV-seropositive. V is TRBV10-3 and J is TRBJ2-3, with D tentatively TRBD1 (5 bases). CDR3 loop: CAINVQDPRTDTQYF. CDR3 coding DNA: TGTGCCATCAACGTACAGGATCCCCGCACAGATACGCAGTATTTT.